This TCR beta chain was sequenced during a study of CD8 T cells in Susac syndrome. With random hexamers, 0.5 to 1 ug RNA was reverse transcribed. Using its own MiXCR run on the immunoSEQ multiplex PCR reads, TCRdb lists one record per CDR3 protein. The sample carries 150,000 to 200,000 distinct CDR3 sequences, 93% recorded once. Input material: CD4+ T cells from PBMCs. This TCR was recovered from a human donor with multiple sclerosis.

The CDR3 sequence is CASSLQGREAFF. In DNA, the CDR3 is TGTGCCAGCAGCCTACAGGGCCGTGAAGCTTTCTTT. This chain uses TRBV3-1 with TRBJ1-1, with a tentative D call TRBD1 (6 bases). The V end lost 4 bases, the J end lost 7 bases, and 10 bases lay between the germline ends. The germline gives CDR1 LGHDT, CDR2 YNNKEL (reference sequence). CDR3 length equals 12 residues.